A selection of T cell receptor beta chains follows, all from one sample in a study of OX40 agonist ivuxolimab in advanced cancers. Generated by immunoSEQ multiplex PCR, the TCRdb table keeps only in-frame clones and is missing some. The table records about 55,000 clones, approximately 86% of them present only once. Here the sequenced sample was CD4+ or CD8+ T cells sorted from blood, taken in a trial of the OX40 agonist ivuxolimab. These receptors all stem from an adult with an advanced solid tumor such as melanoma, head and neck, liver or kidney cancer. The CDR3 runs from the conserved cysteine through the conserved F or W. A D gene is named only where the DNA matches it firmly.

TRBJ2-7 | TRBV6-5 | - | 12 | CASLNNLREQYF
TRBJ2-7 | TRBV9 | - | 14 | CASSGEGTSYEQYF
TRBJ1-3 | TRBV4-1 | - | 15 | CASSQDWKAGNTIYF
TRBJ1-2 | TRBV28 | - | 15 | CASTSTVSPNYGYTF
TRBJ2-1 | TRBV29-1 | - | 14 | CSVQGQSSYNEQFF
TRBJ2-1 | TRBV6-4 | TRBD1 | 15 | CASSQKRGLRDEQFF
TRBJ2-3 | TRBV28 | TRBD2 | 14 | CASSLTSERDTQYF
- | TRBV15 | - | 13 | CATSRDGSHEQYF
TRBJ1-1 | TRBV9 | - | 12 | CASSADTTEAFF
TRBJ1-3 | TRBV9 | - | 18 | CASSRTRNMDRSGNTIYF
TRBJ1-2 | TRBV20-1 | - | 10 | CSARDNGYTF
TRBJ2-7 | TRBV7-9 | - | 12 | CASSYGPYEQYF
TRBJ2-7 | TRBV7-9 | - | 14 | CASSPRGSAYEQYF
TRBJ2-7 | TRBV21-1 | - | 17 | CASSYPTGVKLDSEQYF
TRBJ1-2 | TRBV5-5 | TRBD1 | 15 | CASSLLGQDYYGYTF
TRBJ2-7 | TRBV5-4 | - | 11 | CASSLRGEQYF
TRBJ2-7 | TRBV6-6 | TRBD1 | 12 | CASSWDSYEQYF
TRBJ1-1 | TRBV9 | - | 13 | CASSGRRGTEAFF
TRBJ1-1 | TRBV10-3 | - | 16 | CATRVGGINSNTEAFF
TRBJ1-1 | TRBV6-5 | - | 13 | CASSSFGGTEAFF
TRBJ1-2 | TRBV7-9 | - | 16 | CASSPPGLEGYYGYTF
TRBJ2-2 | TRBV9 | - | 17 | CASSEPAGIGNTGELFF
TRBJ1-1 | TRBV15 | - | 16 | CATSREGDRLLAEAFF
TRBJ1-1 | TRBV28 | - | 14 | CASSLQPVNTEAFF
TRBJ2-7 | TRBV7-9 | - | 13 | CASSSTLPYEQYF
TRBJ1-2 | TRBV27 | - | 13 | CASSYGGAGGYTF
TRBJ1-1 | TRBV14 | - | 13 | CASSHVDITEAFF
TRBJ2-4 | TRBV7-9 | - | 16 | CASSPTRSGAKNIQYF
TRBJ1-5 | TRBV30 | - | 19 | CAWDGRVGQGRYSNQPQHF
TRBJ1-1 | TRBV7-9 | TRBD1 | 14 | CASSPRDRVEEAFF
TRBJ2-1 | TRBV6-5 | TRBD1 | 13 | CATVGGGYNEQFF
TRBJ1-1 | TRBV7-9 | - | 13 | CASSRIGNTEAFF